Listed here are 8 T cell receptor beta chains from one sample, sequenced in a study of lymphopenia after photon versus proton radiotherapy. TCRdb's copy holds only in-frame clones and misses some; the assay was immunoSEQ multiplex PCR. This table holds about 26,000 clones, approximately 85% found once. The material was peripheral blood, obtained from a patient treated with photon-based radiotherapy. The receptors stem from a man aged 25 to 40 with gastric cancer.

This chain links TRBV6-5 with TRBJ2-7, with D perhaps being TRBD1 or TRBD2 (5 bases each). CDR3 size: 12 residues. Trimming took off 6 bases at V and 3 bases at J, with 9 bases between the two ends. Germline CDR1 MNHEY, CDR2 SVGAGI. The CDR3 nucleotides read TGTGCCAGCAGGGGGGTCTTCTACGAGCAGTACTTC. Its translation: CASRGVFYEQYF.

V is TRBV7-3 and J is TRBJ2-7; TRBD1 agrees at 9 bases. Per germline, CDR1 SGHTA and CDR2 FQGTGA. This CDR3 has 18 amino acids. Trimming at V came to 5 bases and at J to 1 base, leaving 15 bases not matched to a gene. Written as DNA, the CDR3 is TGTGCCAGCAGCGCGGGACAGGGACGGGGCGGGCATTCCTACGAGCAGTACTTC. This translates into CASSAGQGRGGHSYEQYF. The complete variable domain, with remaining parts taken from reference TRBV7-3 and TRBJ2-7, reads GAGVSQTPSNKVTEKGKYVELRCDPISGHTALYWYRQSLGQGPEFLIYFQGTGAADDSGLPNDRFFAVRPEGSVSTLKIQRTERGDSAVYLCASSAGQGRGGHSYEQYFGPGTRLTVT.

The CDR3 nucleotides read TGTGCCAGCAGCTTTTATACCGGGACAGGGCTTCCCGCTGAGCAGTTCTTC. Translation gives CASSFYTGTGLPAEQFF. The chain joins TRBV5-6 to TRBJ2-1, with 9 bases matching TRBD1. The CDR3 is 17 amino acids. Looked up from germline, CDR1 is SGHDT and CDR2 is YYEEEE. J gave up 9 bases and V 2 bases, and 15 bases lay outside the gene matches. The whole variable domain, remainder taken from reference TRBV5-6 and TRBJ2-1, is DAGVTQSPTHLIKTRGQQVTLRCSPKSGHDTVSWYQQALGQGPQFIFQYYEEEERQRGNFPDRFSGHQFPNYSSELNVNALLLGDSALYLCASSFYTGTGLPAEQFFGPGTRLTVL.

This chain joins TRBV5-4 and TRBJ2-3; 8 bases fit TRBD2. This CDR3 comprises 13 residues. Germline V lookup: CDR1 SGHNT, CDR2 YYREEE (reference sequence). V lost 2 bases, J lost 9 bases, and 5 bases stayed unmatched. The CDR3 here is CASSFSGVGTQYF. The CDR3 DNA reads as TGTGCCAGCAGCTTTAGCGGGGTCGGAACGCAGTATTTT.

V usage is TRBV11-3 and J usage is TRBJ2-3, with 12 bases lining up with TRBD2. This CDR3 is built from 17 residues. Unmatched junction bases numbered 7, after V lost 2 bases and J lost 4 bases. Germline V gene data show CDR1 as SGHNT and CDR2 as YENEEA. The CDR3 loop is CASSLHGTSGWSDTQYF. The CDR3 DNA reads TGTGCCAGCAGCTTACACGGGACTAGCGGGTGGTCAGATACGCAGTATTTT.

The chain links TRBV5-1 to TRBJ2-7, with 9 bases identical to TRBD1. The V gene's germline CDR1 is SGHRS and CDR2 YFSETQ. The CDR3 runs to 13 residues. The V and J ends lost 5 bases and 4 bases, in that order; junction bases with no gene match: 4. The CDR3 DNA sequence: TGCGCCAGCAGTAGACAGGGGGTATACGAGCAGTACTTC. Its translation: CASSRQGVYEQYF. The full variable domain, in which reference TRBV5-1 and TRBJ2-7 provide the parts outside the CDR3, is KAGVTQTPRYLIKTRGQQVTLSCSPISGHRSVSWYQQTPGQGLQFLFEYFSETQRNKGNFPGRFSGRQFSNSRSEMNVSTLELGDSALYLCASSRQGVYEQYFGPGTRLTVT.

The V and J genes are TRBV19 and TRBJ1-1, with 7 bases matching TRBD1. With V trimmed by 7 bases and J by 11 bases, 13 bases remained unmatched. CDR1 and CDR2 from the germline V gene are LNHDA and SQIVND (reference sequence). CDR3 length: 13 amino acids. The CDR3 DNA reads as TGTGCCAGTACCCGGGACAGTGGACGTGGGGCTTTCTTT. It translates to CASTRDSGRGAFF.

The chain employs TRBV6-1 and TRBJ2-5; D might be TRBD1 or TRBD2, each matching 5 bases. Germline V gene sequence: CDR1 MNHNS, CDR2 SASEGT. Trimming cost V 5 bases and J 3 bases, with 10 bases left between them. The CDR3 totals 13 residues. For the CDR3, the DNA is TGTGCCAGCAGTCCAGGGCGGGAAGAGACCCAGTACTTC. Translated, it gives CASSPGREETQYF.